This T cell receptor beta chain originates from a study of blood T cell repertoires in COVID-19. V trimming: 3 bases; J trimming: 5 bases; junction bases outside the gene matches: 1. Germline assignment: CDR1 SEHNR and CDR2 FQNEAQ (reference sequence). The CDR3 has 14 residues. TCRdb's table, derived via immunoSEQ multiplex PCR, lists solely in-frame clones and lacks some. The sample holds around 470,000 clones, approximately 89% seen once. Worth noting for this clone: Distinct nucleotide sequences in the sample also encode this CDR3.

The origin of this receptor is a man in his late teens or twenties with COVID-19, enrolled during active disease. The genes are TRBV7-9 and TRBJ1-6, with 7 bases that match TRBD1. The sequenced material came from peripheral blood. CDR3 DNA: TGTGCCAGCAGCTTGGGACAGAATAATTCACCCCTCCACTTT. This gives the protein CASSLGQNNSPLHF. The complete variable domain, with remaining parts taken from reference TRBV7-9 and TRBJ1-6, reads DTGVSQNPRHKITKRGQNVTFRCDPISEHNRLYWYRQTLGQGPEFLTYFQNEAQLEKSRLLSDRFSAERPKGSFSTLEIQRTEQGDSAMYLCASSLGQNNSPLHFGNGTRLTVT.